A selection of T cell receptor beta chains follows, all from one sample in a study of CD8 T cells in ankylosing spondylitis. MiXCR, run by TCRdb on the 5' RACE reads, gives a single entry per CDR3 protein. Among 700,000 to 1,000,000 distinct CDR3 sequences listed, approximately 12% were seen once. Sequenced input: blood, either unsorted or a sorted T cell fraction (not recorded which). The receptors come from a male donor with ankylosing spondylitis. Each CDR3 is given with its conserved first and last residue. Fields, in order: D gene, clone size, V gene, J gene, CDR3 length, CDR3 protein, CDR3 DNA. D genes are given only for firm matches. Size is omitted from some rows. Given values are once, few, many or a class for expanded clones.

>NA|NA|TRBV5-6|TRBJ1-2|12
CASTIRDYGYTF
TGTGCCAGCACCATCCGGGACTATGGCTACACCTTC
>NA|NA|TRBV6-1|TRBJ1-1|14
CASSTRTVGTEAFF
TGTGCCAGCAGTACACGGACAGTGGGCACTGAAGCTTTCTTT
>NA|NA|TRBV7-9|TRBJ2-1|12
CASSLEATEQFF
TGTGCCAGCAGCTTAGAAGCCACGGAGCAGTTCTTC
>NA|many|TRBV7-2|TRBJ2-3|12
CASSPGRDTQYF
TGTGCCAGCAGCCCCGGTCGAGATACGCAGTATTTT
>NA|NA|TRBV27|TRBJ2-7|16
CASSLIWGGPFYEQYF
TGTGCCAGCAGTTTGATCTGGGGTGGCCCCTTCTACGAGCAGTACTTC
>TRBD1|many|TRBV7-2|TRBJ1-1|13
CASSFPGGTEAFF
TGTGCCAGCAGTTTTCCAGGGGGGACTGAAGCTTTCTTT
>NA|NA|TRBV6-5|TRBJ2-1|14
CASSYSRLGNEQFF
TGTGCCAGCAGTTACTCCCGACTAGGGAATGAGCAGTTCTTC
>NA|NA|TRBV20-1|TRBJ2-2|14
CSAYRTENTGELFF
TGCAGTGCTTACAGGACCGAGAACACCGGGGAGCTGTTTTTT
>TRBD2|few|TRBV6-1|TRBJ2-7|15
CASSAGPTGGYEQYF
TGTGCCAGCAGTGCGGGCCCAACGGGGGGTTACGAGCAGTACTTC
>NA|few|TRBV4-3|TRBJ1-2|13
CASSQDTIYGYTF
TGCGCCAGCAGCCAAGACACCATCTATGGCTACACCTTC
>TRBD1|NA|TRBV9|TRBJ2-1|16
CASSVGTGTGLNEQFF
TGTGCCAGCAGCGTAGGGACTGGGACAGGGTTGAATGAGCAGTTCTTC